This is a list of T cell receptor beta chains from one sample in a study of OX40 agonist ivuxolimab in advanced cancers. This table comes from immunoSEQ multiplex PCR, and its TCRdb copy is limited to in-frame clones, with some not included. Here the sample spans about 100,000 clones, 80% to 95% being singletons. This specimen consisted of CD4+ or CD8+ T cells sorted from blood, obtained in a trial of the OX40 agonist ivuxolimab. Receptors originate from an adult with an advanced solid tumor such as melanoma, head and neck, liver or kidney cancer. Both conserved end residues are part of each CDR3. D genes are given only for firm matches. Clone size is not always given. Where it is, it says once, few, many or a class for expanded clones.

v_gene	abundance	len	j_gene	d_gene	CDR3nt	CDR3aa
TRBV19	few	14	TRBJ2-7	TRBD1	TGTGCCACTCGAAGGACAGGGGCCTCCTACGAGCAGTACTTC	CATRRTGASYEQYF
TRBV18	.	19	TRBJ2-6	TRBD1	TGTGCCAGCTCGCTGATCTCCGGGACAGGCGGCTCTGGGGCCAACGTCCTGACTTTC	CASSLISGTGGSGANVLTF
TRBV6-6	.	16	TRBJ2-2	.	TGTGCCAGCACCCGCGGCGGGCGGACCAACACCGGGGAGCTGTTTTTT	CASTRGGRTNTGELFF
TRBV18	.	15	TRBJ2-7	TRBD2	TGTGCCAGCTCACCACCGGGGACTAATAACTACGAGCAGTACTTC	CASSPPGTNNYEQYF
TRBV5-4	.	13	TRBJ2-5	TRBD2	TGTGCCAGCAGGGGGACTAGCGGAGAGACCCAGTACTTC	CASRGTSGETQYF
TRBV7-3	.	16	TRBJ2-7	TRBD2	TGTGCCAGCAGCTTACGGGGGGGACTAGCACGTGGCGAGCAGTACTTC	CASSLRGGLARGEQYF
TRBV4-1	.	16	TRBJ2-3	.	TGCGCCAGCAGCCAAGATCTGGGGGCAGGGACAGATACGCAGTATTTT	CASSQDLGAGTDTQYF
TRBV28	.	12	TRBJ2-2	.	TGTGCCAGCAGCTTATCCACCGGGGAGCTGTTTTTT	CASSLSTGELFF
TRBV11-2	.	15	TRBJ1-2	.	TGTGCCAGCAGCCCTGATAGTACGGGAATCTATGGCTACACCTTC	CASSPDSTGIYGYTF
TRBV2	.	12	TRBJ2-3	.	TGTGCCAGCAGCACGGATCGGGATACGCAGTATTTT	CASSTDRDTQYF
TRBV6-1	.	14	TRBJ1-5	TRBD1	TGTGCCAGCCACCGTAGGACAGGGCTACAGCCCCAGCATTTT	CASHRRTGLQPQHF
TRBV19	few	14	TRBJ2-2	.	TGTGCCAGCAGATGGTCATCGAACACCGGGGAGCTGTTTTTT	CASRWSSNTGELFF
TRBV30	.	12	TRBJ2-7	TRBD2	TGTGCCTGGAGTACAGCGGGAGGGCCGCCGTACTTC	CAWSTAGGPPYF
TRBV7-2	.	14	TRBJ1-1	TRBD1	TGTGCCAGCAGCTTTCAGGGGGGGGGCACTGAAGCTTTCTTT	CASSFQGGGTEAFF
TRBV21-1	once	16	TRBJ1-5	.	TGTGCCAGCAGCAAAGCCCTAGAGCTTAGCAATCAGCCCCAGCATTTT	CASSKALELSNQPQHF
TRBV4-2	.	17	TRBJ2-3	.	TGTGCCAGCAGCCAAGGCCCCTTACAAGCAGGGGCAGATACGCAGTATTTT	CASSQGPLQAGADTQYF
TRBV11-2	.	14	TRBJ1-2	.	TGTGCCAGCAGCTTAATCGCAGGGTCCTATGGCTACACCTTC	CASSLIAGSYGYTF
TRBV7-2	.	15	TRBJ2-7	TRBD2	TGTGCCAGCAGCTCGGGACTAGCGGGCCCCTACGAGCAGTACTTC	CASSSGLAGPYEQYF
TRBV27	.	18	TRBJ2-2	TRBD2	TGTGCCAGCAGTCCTCATCTTGCGGGAGGGTTTGGGACCGGGGAGCTGTTTTTT	CASSPHLAGGFGTGELFF
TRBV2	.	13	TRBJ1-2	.	TGTGCCAGCAGTGTGGAGAGCTACTATGGCTACACCTTC	CASSVESYYGYTF
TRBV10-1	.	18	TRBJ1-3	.	TGCGCCAGCAGTGAGTCGTTCCGGAGACAGTTCTCTGGAAACACCATATATTTT	CASSESFRRQFSGNTIYF
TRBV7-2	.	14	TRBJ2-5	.	TGTGCCAGCAGGAGAACAGGGCTTCACGAGACCCAGTACTTC	CASRRTGLHETQYF
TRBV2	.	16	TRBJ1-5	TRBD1	TGTGCCAGCAGTCCTAGAGGACAGGGTCGCAATCAGCCCCAGCATTTT	CASSPRGQGRNQPQHF
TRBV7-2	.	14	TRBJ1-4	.	TGTGCCAGCAGCCCCCGGAGTGCTAATGAAAAACTGTTTTTT	CASSPRSANEKLFF
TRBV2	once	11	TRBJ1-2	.	TGTGCCAGCAGTGAGACAGCACACCTAGACTTC	CASSETAHLDF
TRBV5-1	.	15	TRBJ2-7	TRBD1	TGCGCCAGCAGCTTGCGGACAGGGGGCCCATACGAGCAGTACTTC	CASSLRTGGPYEQYF
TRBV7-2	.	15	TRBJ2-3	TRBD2	TGTGCCAGCAGCCGCCGGCTAGCGGGAGTGGATACGCAGTATTTT	CASSRRLAGVDTQYF
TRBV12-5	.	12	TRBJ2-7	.	TGTGCTAGTGGTTTTGTCCAGGCCGAGCAGTACTTC	CASGFVQAEQYF
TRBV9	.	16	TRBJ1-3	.	TGTGCCAGCAGCGAAATAAACAGCGACTCTGGAAACACCATATATTTT	CASSEINSDSGNTIYF
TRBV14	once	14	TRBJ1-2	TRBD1	TGTGCCAGCAGCCAAGGGCTTGGACAGGTCAGCTACACCTTC	CASSQGLGQVSYTF
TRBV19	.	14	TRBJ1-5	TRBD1	TGTGCCAGAAGACAGGGTTTTAGCAATCAGCCCCAGCATTTT	CARRQGFSNQPQHF